This TCR beta chain was observed in a study of blood T cell repertoires in COVID-19. Study as a whole: Whether acute or convalescent, the COVID-19 samples came from the United States, Italy and Spain. The cDNA or gDNA used as material had been derived from T cells, B-cell-depleted T cells, or PBMCs.

Trimming left V 5 bases short and J 4 bases short, with 12 bases between. Germline V gives CDR1 LGHDT, CDR2 YNNKEL (reference sequence). CDR3 length: 13 residues. Methods used by the authors: Reference gene primers were amplified, and this amplification served to estimate nucleated cell counts. Produced via immunoSEQ multiplex PCR; TCRdb's table is partial and in-frame only. The V and J calls and clone size come from that table; D and trimming were worked out from the DNA. The sample holds about 79,000 clones; about 87% are singletons and the top ten take over 4%. The specimen was peripheral blood. The sequence came from a man aged 45-65 years with active COVID-19. The chain links TRBV3-1 (or the pseudogene TRBV3-2) to TRBJ2-7, with no clear D. The DNA for the CDR3 is TGTGCCAGCAGCTCACTGATACTTTACGAGCAGTACTTC. Its translation is CASSSLILYEQYF.